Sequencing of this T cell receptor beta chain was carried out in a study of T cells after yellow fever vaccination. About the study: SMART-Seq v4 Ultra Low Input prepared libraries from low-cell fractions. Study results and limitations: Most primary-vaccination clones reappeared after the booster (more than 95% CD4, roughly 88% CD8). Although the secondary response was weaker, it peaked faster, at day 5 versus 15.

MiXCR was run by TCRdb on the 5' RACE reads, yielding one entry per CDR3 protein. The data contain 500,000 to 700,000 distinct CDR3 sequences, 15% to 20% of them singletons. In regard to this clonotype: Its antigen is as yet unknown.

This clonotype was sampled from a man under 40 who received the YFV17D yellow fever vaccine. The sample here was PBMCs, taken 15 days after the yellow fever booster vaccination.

The CDR3 spells CSASGGTSGIYEQYF. The DNA of the CDR3 is TGCAGTGCTAGCGGTGGGACTAGCGGGATCTACGAGCAGTACTTC. The chain employs TRBV20-1 and TRBJ2-7; 13 bases are a match to TRBD2. Trimming cost V 3 bases and J 3 bases; bases outside gene matches: 5. Per the germline V gene, CDR1 is DFQATT and CDR2 is SNEGSKA (reference sequence). This CDR3 has 15 residues.